Listed below are T cell receptor beta chains from one sample, sequenced in a study of T cells in localized non-small cell lung cancer. Using immunoSEQ multiplex PCR, the repertoire was profiled, and TCRdb retains in-frame clones only, with some absent. The sample records around 28,000 clones, 90% to 95% being singletons. Sequencing used peripheral blood, obtained before any cancer treatment. Every receptor here comes from a woman aged 40-69 years with stage I lung adenocarcinoma. CDR3s leave out the opening cysteine and the closing phenylalanine or tryptophan.

V	CDR3
TRBV9	ASSETGLRNTEAF
TRBV6-1	ASNSGAAGAMGYT
TRBV18	ASSPPNGGTQSQQF
TRBV7-9	ASSRGGTEAF